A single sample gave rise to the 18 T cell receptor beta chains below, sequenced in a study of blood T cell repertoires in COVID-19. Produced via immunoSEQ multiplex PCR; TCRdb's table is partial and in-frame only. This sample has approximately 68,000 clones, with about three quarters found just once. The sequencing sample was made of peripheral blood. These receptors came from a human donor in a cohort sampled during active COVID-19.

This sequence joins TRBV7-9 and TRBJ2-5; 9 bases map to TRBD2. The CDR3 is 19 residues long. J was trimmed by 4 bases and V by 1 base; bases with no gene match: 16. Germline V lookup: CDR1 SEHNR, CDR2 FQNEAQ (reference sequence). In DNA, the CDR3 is TGTGCCAGCAGCTTAGGAGGGGGTCTTAGACTAGCGGCAGGAGAGACCCAGTACTTC. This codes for CASSLGGGLRLAAGETQYF. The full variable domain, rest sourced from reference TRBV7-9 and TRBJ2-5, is DTGVSQNPRHKITKRGQNVTFRCDPISEHNRLYWYRQTLGQGPEFLTYFQNEAQLEKSRLLSDRFSAERPKGSFSTLEIQRTEQGDSAMYLCASSLGGGLRLAAGETQYFGPGTRLLVL.

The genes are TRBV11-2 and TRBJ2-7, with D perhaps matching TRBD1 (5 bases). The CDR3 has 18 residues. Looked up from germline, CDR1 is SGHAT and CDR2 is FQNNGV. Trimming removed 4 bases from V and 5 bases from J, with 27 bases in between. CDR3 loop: CASSSVRVGQTRVHEQYF. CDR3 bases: TGTGCCAGCAGCTCCGTCCGGGTGGGCCAAACCAGGGTACACGAGCAGTACTTC.

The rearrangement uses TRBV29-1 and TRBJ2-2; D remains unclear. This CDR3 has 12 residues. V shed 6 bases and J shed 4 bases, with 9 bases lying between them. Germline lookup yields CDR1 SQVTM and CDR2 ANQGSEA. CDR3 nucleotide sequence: TGCAGCGTCCCCTCGAGCACCGGGGAGCTGTTTTTT. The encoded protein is CSVPSSTGELFF.

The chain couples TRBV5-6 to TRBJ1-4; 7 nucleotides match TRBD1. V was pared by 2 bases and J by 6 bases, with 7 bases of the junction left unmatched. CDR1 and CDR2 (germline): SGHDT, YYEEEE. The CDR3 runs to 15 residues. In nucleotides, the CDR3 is TGTGCCAGCAGCTTAGGGGGCGGCAGTTATGAAAAACTGTTTTTT. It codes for CASSLGGGSYEKLFF. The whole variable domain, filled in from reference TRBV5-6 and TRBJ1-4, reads DAGVTQSPTHLIKTRGQQVTLRCSPKSGHDTVSWYQQALGQGPQFIFQYYEEEERQRGNFPDRFSGHQFPNYSSELNVNALLLGDSALYLCASSLGGGSYEKLFFGSGTQLSVL.

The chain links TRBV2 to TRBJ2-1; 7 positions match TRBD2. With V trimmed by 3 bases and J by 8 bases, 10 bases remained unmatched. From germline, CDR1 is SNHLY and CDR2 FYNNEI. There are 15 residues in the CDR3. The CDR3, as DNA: TGTGCCAGCAGTGATCCCGGCGGGAGAGTCGATGAGCAGTTCTTC. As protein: CASSDPGGRVDEQFF.

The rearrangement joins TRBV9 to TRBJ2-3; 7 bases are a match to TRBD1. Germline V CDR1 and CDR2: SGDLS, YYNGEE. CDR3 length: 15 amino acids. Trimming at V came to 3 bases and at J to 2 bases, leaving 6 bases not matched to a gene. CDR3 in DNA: TGTGCCAGCAGCGAATCGACAGGGCTCACAGATACGCAGTATTTT. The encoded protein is CASSESTGLTDTQYF. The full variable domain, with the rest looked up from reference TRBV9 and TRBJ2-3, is DSGVTQTPKHLITATGQRVTLRCSPRSGDLSVYWYQQSLDQGLQFLIQYYNGEERAKGNILERFSAQQFPDLHSELNLSSLELGDSALYFCASSESTGLTDTQYFGPGTRLTVL.

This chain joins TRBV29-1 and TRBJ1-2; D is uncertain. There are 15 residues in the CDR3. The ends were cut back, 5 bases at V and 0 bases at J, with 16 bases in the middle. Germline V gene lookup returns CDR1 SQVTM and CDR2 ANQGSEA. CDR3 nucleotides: TGCAGCGTTTCCGATAAACCGGTCCCTAACTATGGCTACACCTTC. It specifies CSVSDKPVPNYGYTF.

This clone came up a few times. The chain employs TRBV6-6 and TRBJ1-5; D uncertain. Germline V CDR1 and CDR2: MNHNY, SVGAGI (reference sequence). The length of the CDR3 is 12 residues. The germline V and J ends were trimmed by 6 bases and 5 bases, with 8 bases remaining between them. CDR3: CASRGSDQPQHF. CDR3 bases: TGTGCCAGCAGAGGGAGCGATCAGCCCCAGCATTTT.

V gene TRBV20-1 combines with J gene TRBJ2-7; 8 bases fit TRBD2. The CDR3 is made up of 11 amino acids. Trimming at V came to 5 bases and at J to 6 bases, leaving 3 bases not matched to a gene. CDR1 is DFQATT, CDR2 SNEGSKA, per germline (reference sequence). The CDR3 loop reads CSASRGGEQYF. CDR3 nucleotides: TGCAGTGCTTCACGGGGGGGCGAGCAGTACTTC.

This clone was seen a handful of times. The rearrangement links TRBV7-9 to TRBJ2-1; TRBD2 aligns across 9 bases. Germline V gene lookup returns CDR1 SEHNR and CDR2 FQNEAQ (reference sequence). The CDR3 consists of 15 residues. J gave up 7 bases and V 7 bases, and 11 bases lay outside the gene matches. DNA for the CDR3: TGTGCCAGCACCCTTAGCGGGAGACTATCGAATGAGCAGTTCTTC. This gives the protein CASTLSGRLSNEQFF.

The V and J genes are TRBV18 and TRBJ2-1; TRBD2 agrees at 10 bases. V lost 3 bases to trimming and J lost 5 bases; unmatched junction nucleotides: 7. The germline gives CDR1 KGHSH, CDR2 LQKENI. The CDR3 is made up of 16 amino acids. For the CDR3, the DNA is TGTGCCAGCTCACCCGCAGCTAGCGGGAGCCACAATGAGCAGTTCTTC. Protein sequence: CASSPAASGSHNEQFF.

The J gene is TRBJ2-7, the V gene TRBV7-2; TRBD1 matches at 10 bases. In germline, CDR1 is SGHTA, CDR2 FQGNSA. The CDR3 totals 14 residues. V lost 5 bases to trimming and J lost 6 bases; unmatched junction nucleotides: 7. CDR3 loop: CASSPSRDRGEQYF. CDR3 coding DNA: TGTGCCAGCAGCCCGTCCCGGGACAGGGGCGAGCAGTACTTC.

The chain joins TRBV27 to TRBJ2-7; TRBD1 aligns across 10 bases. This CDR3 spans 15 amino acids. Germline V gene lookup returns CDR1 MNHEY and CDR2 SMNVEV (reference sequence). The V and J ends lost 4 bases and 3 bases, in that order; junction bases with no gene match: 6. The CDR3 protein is CASSSRQGANYEQYF. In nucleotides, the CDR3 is TGTGCCAGCAGTTCAAGACAGGGGGCCAACTACGAGCAGTACTTC.

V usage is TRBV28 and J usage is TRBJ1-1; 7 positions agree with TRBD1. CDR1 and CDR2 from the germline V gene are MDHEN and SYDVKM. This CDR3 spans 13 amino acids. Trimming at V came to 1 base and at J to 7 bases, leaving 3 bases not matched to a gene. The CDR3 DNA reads TGTGCCAGCAGTTTATCAGGGGGAGGTGAAGCTTTCTTT. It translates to CASSLSGGGEAFF.

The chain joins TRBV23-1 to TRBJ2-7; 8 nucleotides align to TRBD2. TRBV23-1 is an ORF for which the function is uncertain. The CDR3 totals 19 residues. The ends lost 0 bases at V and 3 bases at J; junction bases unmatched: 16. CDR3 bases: TGCGCCAGCAGTCAATCGGGACGGGGACTAGTGAGGCCCCACTACGAGCAGTACTTC. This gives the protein CASSQSGRGLVRPHYEQYF.

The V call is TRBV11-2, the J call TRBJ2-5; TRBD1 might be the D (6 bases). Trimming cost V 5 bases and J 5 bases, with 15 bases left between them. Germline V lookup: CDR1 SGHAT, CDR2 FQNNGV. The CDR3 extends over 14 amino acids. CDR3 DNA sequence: TGTGCCAGCAGCCTCCCAGGGGTCATGGAGACCCAGTACTTC. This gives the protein CASSLPGVMETQYF.

The CDR3 nucleotides are TGTGCCAGCACCAAACAGGGCTCCTACGAGCAGTACTTC. Encoded protein: CASTKQGSYEQYF. The genes are TRBV7-9 and TRBJ2-7, with TRBD1 as a possible D gene (6 bases). The V gene lost 7 bases and the J gene lost 0 bases, with 10 bases spanning the gap. In germline, CDR1 is SEHNR, CDR2 FQNEAQ (reference sequence). The CDR3 extends over 13 amino acids. The variable domain in full, with the rest retrieved from reference TRBV7-9 and TRBJ2-7, is DTGVSQNPRHKITKRGQNVTFRCDPISEHNRLYWYRQTLGQGPEFLTYFQNEAQLEKSRLLSDRFSAERPKGSFSTLEIQRTEQGDSAMYLCASTKQGSYEQYFGPGTRLTVT.

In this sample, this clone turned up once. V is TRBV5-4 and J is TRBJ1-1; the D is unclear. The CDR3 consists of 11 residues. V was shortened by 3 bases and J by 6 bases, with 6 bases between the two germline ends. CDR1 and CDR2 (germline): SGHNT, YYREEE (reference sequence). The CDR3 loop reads CASSSRAEAFF. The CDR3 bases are TGTGCCAGCAGCTCGAGGGCTGAAGCTTTCTTT.